The clone carrying this T cell receptor (beta chain) was seen more than once but under ten times. Sequencing used immunoSEQ multiplex PCR; TCRdb keeps in-frame clones, though not all of them. The data show about 140,000 clones, approximately 88% seen once. The sample is drawn from a study of blood T cell repertoires in COVID-19. Germline V gives CDR1 LNHNV, CDR2 YYDKDF (reference sequence). The CDR3 has 15 residues. The trim removed 0 bases at V and 2 bases at J, leaving 1 base unmatched. The genes are TRBV15 and TRBJ2-7; 10 bases align to TRBD2. This clonotype was obtained from a man in his sixties with active or convalescent COVID-19. The sequenced material came from peripheral blood. In nucleotides, the CDR3 is TGTGCCACCAGCAGAGATCTAGCGGGAGCCTACGAGCAGTACTTC. Translation gives CATSRDLAGAYEQYF.